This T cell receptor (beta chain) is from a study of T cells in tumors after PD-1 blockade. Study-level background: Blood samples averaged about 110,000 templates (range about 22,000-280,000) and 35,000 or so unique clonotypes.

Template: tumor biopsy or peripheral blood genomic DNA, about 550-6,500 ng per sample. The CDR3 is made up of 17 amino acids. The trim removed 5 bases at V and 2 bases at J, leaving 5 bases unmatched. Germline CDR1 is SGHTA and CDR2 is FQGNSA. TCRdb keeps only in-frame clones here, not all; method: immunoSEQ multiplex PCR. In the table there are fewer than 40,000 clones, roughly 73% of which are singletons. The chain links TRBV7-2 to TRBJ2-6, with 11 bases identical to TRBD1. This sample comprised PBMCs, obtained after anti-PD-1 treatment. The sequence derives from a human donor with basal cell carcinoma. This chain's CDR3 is CASSHGQGAPGANVLTF. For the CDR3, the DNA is TGTGCCAGCAGCCATGGACAGGGGGCACCTGGGGCCAACGTCCTGACTTTC.